The 5 T cell receptor beta chains given below trace back to one sample, sequenced in a study of graft-versus-host responses after intestinal transplantation. These receptors have no identified antigens. TCRdb keeps only in-frame clones here, not all; method: immunoSEQ multiplex PCR. The sample lists 40,000 to 55,000 clones, around 92% seen once, with 0.5% to 0.65% in the top ten. Sequencing used unstimulated CD4+ T cells sorted from spleen or lymph node cells, obtained before transplant. Receptor source: a human donor who was the organ donor for an intestinal transplant.

V usage is TRBV21-1 and J usage is TRBJ2-7; TRBD2, the table's D call, was not compared with the DNA. TRBV21-1 corresponds to a pseudogene. The CDR3 spans 22 residues. CDR3 sequence: CASTGGGVHPGRIVGSSYEQYF. CDR3 nucleotide sequence: TGTGCCAGCACCGGAGGCGGGGTCCATCCGGGACGGATTGTAGGAAGCTCCTACGAGCAGTACTTC.

The V call is TRBV7-3, the J call TRBJ1-2; D not resolved. The CDR3 sequence is 14 residues long. The V gene's germline CDR1 is SGHTA and CDR2 FQGTGA. The V end lost 5 bases, the J end lost 2 bases, and 12 bases lay between the germline ends. The CDR3 sequence is CASSPAPGNYGYTF. The CDR3 coding sequence is TGTGCCAGCAGCCCCGCCCCGGGGAACTATGGCTACACCTTC.

The V and J genes are TRBV5-1 and TRBJ2-3; D not resolved. The V end was cut by 4 bases, the J end by 5 bases, with 17 bases between. The CDR3 has 15 amino acids. CDR1 and CDR2 (germline): SGHRS, YFSETQ. CDR3 sequence (DNA): TGCGCCAGCAGCGCCACACCCACCTCAGGAGATACGCAGTATTTT. Its protein is CASSATPTSGDTQYF.

CDR3 in DNA: TGCAGTGCCGAACAGAGAAATGAGCAGTTCTTC. Protein product: CSAEQRNEQFF. The chain is built from TRBV20-1 and TRBJ2-1; D remains unclear. The CDR3 has 11 amino acids. CDR1 is DFQATT and CDR2 is SNEGSKA in the germline V gene (reference sequence). The germline V and J ends were trimmed by 6 bases and 7 bases, with 10 bases remaining between them.

The V and J genes are TRBV5-1 and TRBJ1-2, with D perhaps TRBD1 (5 bases). Germline V gene data show CDR1 as SGHRS and CDR2 as YFSETQ. Trimming took 1 base from V and 8 from J, leaving 21 bases between them. The CDR3 runs 16 residues. The CDR3 loop is CASSLSQDRRVGGYTF. The CDR3 DNA is TGCGCCAGCAGCTTGTCACAGGACCGGCGCGTGGGGGGCTACACCTTC.